The source of this TCR beta chain is a study of blood T cell repertoires in COVID-19. Study at large: Italy, Spain and the United States were the sources of the convalescent and acute COVID-19 samples. Sources were T cells, B-cell-depleted T cells, or PBMCs; the material itself was cDNA or gDNA.

The CDR3 sequence is 14 residues long. The germline CDR1 and CDR2 sequences are SGHAT and FQDESV (reference sequence). Trimming pared 6 bases from V and 3 bases from J, leaving 14 bases between. How the authors handled the data: Cell counts per sample came from amplifying reference gene primers. Sequenced by immunoSEQ multiplex PCR; TCRdb stores in-frame clones only, minus some. That table gives V, J and clone size, and the DNA gave D and trimming. The sample comprises tens of thousands of clones, less than 85% of which are singletons, and around 2.6% rests with the top ten. This sequence originates from a human donor with acute or convalescent COVID-19. The donor label of this sample is uncertain. The sequenced material came from peripheral blood. This sequence joins TRBV11-1 and TRBJ1-1; no definite D call. Here the CDR3 reads CASRYGRPDTEAFF. The CDR3 nucleotides read TGTGCCAGCAGGTATGGGAGGCCGGACACTGAAGCTTTCTTT. Filled out from reference TRBV11-1 and TRBJ1-1, the complete variable domain reads EAEVAQSPRYKITEKSQAVAFWCDPISGHATLYWYRQILGQGPELLVQFQDESVVDDSQLPKDRFSAERLKGVDSTLKIQPAELGDSAMYLCASRYGRPDTEAFFGQGTRLTVV.